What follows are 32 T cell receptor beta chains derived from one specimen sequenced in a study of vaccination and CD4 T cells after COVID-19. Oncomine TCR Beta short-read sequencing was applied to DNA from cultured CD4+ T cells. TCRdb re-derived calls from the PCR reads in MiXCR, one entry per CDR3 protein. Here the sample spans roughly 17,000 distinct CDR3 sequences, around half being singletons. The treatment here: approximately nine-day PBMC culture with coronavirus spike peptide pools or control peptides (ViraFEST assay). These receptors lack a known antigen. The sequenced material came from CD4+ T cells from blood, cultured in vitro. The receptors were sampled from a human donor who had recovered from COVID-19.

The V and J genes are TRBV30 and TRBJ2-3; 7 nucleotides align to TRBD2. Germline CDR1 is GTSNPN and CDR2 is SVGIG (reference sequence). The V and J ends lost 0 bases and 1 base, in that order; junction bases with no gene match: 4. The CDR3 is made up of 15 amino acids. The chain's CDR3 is CAWSVPRGGTDTQYF. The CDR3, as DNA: TGTGCCTGGAGTGTACCCCGGGGGGGCACAGATACGCAGTATTTT.

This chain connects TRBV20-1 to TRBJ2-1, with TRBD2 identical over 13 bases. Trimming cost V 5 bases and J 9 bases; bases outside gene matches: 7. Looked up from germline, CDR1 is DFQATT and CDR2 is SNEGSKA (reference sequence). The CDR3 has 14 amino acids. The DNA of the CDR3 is TGCAGTGCTTGGAGACTAGCGGGAGGAGGTGAGCAGTTCTTC. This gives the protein CSAWRLAGGGEQFF.

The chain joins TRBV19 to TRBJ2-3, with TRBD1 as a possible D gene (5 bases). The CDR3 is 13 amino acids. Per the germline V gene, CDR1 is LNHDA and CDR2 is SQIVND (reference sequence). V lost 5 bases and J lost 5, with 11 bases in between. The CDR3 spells CASSSQGGDTQYF. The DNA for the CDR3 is TGTGCCAGTAGTTCCCAGGGCGGAGATACGCAGTATTTT.

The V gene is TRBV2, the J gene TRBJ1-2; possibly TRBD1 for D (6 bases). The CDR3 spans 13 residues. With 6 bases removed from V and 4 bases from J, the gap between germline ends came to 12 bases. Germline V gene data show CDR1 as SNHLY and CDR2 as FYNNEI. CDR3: CASSETGFYGYTF. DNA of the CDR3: TGTGCCAGCAGCGAGACAGGATTCTATGGCTACACCTTC.

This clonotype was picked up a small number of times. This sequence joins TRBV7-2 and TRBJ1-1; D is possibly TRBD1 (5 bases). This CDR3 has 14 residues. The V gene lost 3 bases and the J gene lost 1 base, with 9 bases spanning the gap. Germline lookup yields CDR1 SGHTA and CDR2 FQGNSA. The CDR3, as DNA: TGTGCCAGCAGCTTGGGGCAGCGGAACACTGAAGCTTTCTTT. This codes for CASSLGQRNTEAFF.

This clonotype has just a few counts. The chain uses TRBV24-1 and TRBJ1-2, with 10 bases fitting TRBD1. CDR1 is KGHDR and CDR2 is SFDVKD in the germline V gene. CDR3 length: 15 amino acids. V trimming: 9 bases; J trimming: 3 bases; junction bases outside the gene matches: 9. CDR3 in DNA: TGTGCCACCCGCTCAGCCGGGACAGGGGACTATGGCTACACCTTC. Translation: CATRSAGTGDYGYTF.

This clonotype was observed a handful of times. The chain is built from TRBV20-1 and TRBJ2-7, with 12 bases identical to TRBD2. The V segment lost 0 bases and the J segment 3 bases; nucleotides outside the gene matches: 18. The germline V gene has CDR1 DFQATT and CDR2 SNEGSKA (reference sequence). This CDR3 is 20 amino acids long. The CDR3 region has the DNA TGCAGTGCTAGAGATCACCGATCAGGGCTAGGACTAGCGGGAATCTACGAGCAGTACTTC. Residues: CSARDHRSGLGLAGIYEQYF.

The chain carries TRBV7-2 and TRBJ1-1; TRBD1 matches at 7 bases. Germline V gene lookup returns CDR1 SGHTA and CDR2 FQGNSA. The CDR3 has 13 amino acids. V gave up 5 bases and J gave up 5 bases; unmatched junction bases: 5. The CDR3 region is CASSIETGTEAFF. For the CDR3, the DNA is TGTGCCAGCAGCATAGAGACAGGGACTGAAGCTTTCTTT.

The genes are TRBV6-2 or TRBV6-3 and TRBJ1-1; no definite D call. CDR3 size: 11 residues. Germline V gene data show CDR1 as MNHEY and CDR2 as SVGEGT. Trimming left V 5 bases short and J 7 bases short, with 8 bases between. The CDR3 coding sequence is TGTGCCAGCAGTCGGACCCTTGAAGCTTTCTTT. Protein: CASSRTLEAFF.

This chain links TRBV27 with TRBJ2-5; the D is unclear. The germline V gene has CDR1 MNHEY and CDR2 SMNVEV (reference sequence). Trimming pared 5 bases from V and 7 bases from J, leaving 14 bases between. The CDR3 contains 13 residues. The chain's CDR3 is CASSGTGFGTQYF. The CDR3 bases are TGTGCCAGCAGTGGAACGGGTTTCGGGACCCAGTACTTC.

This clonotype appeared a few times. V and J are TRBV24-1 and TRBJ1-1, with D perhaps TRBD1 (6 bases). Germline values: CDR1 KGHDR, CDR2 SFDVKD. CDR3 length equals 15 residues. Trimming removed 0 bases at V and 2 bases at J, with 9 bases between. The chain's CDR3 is CATSDLRGENTEAFF. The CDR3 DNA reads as TGTGCCACCAGTGATTTGAGGGGGGAAAACACTGAAGCTTTCTTT.

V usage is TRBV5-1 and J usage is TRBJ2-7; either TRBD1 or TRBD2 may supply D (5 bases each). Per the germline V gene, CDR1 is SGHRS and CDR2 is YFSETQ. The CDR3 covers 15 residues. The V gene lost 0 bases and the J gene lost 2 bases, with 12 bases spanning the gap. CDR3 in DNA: TGCGCCAGCAGCTTGGTGGGGACGGGGCCCTACGAGCAGTACTTC. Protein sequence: CASSLVGTGPYEQYF. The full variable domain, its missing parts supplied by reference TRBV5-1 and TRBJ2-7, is KAGVTQTPRYLIKTRGQQVTLSCSPISGHRSVSWYQQTPGQGLQFLFEYFSETQRNKGNFPGRFSGRQFSNSRSEMNVSTLELGDSALYLCASSLVGTGPYEQYFGPGTRLTVT.

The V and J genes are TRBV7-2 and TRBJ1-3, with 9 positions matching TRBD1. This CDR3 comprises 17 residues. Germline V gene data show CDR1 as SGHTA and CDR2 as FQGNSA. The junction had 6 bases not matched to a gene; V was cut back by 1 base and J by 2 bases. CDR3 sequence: CASSLGGQGITGNTIYF. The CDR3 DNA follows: TGTGCCAGCAGCTTAGGAGGACAGGGGATCACTGGAAACACCATATATTTT.

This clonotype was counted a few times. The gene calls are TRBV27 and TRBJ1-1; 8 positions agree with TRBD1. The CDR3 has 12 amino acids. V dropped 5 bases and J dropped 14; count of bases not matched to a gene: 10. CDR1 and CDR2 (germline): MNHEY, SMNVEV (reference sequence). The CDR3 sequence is CASSDPGQVAFF. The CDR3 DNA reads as TGTGCCAGCAGTGACCCGGGACAGGTTGCGTTCTTT.

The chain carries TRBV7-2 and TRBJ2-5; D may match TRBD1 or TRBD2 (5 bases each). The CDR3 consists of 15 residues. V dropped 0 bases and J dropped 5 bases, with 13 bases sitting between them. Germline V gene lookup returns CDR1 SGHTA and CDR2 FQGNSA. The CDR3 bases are TGTGCCAGCAGCTTAGCAGGGGCCTGGGGGGAGACCCAGTACTTC. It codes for CASSLAGAWGETQYF.

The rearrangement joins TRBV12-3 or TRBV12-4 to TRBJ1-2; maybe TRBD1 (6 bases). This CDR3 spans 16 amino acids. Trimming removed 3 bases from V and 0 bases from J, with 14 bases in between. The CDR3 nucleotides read TGTGCCAGCAGTTTCAGCCCCGGGACATCTAACTATGGCTACACCTTC. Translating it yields CASSFSPGTSNYGYTF.

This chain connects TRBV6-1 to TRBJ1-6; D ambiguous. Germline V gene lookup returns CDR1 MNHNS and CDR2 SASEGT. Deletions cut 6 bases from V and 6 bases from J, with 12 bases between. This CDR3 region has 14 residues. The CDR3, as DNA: TGTGCCAGCAGCCCGGGCTATTCTAATTCACCCCTCCACTTT. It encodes CASSPGYSNSPLHF.

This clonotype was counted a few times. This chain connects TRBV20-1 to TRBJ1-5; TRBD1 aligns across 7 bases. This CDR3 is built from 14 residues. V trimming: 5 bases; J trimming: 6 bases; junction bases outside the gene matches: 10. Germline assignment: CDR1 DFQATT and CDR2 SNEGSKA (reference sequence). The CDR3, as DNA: TGCAGTGCTCAGCCTGGGACAGTTCTTCAGCCCCAGCATTTT. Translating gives CSAQPGTVLQPQHF.

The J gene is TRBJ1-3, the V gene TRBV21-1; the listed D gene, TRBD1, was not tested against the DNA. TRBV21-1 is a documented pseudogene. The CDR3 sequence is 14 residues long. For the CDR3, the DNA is TGTGCCAGCATAGATCAGGGACGACAGGACACCATATATTTT. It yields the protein CASIDQGRQDTIYF.

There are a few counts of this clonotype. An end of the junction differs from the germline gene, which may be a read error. The CDR3 coding sequence is TGCAGTGCTAAACTGACAGAGACAGTCTTC. It is translated as CSAKLTETVF. V and J are TRBV20-1 and TRBJ1-2; D is perhaps TRBD1 (5 bases). The CDR3 covers 10 residues. The germline gives CDR1 DFQATT, CDR2 SNEGSKA (reference sequence).

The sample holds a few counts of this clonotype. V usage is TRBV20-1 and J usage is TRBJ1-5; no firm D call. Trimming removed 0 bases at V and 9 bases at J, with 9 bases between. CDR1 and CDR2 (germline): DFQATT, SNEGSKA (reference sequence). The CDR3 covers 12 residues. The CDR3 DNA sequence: TGCAGTGCTAGAGACCTAGGTGGGCCCCAGCATTTT. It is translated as CSARDLGGPQHF.

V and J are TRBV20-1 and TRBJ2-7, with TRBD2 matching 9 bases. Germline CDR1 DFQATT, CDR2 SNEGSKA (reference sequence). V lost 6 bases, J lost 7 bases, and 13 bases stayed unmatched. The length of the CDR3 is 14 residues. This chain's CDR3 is CSARLAEEWGEQYF. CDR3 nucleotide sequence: TGCAGTGCCCGACTAGCGGAAGAATGGGGTGAGCAGTACTTC.

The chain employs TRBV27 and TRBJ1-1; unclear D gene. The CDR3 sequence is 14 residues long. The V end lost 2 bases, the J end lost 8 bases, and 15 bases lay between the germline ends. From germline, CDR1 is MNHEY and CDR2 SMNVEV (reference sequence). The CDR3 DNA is TGTGCCAGCAGTTTAGAATCGGGATATTCAGAAGCTTTCTTT. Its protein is CASSLESGYSEAFF.

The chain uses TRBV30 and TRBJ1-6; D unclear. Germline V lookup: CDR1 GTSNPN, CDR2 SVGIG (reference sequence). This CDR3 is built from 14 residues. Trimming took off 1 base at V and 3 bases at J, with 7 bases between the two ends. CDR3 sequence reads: CAWSAGDYNSPLHF. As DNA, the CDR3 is TGTGCCTGGAGTGCTGGGGACTATAATTCACCCCTCCACTTT. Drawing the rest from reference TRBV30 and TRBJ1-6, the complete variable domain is SQTIHQWPATLVQPVGSPLSLECTVEGTSNPNLYWYRQAAGRGLQLLFYSVGIGQISSEVPQNLSASRPQDRQFILSSKKLLLSDSGFYLCAWSAGDYNSPLHFGNGTRLTVT.

CDR3 in amino acids: CASSLDRGLEGYTF. Written as DNA, the CDR3 is TGTGCCAGCAGTCTCGACAGGGGGCTAGAAGGCTACACCTTC. The chain links TRBV6-1 to TRBJ1-2; 10 nucleotides match TRBD1. The V and J ends lost 5 bases and 8 bases, in that order; junction bases with no gene match: 8. The CDR3 runs to 14 residues. CDR1 is MNHNS and CDR2 is SASEGT in the germline V gene.

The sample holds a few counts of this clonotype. The CDR3 sequence is CAIRSEKETQYF. CDR3 nucleotide sequence: TGTGCCATCAGGAGCGAAAAAGAGACCCAGTACTTC. V is TRBV10-3 and J is TRBJ2-5; D unclear. Deletions cut 6 bases from V and 3 bases from J, with 8 bases between. This CDR3 region has 12 residues. CDR1 and CDR2 from the germline V gene are ENHRY and SYGVKD.

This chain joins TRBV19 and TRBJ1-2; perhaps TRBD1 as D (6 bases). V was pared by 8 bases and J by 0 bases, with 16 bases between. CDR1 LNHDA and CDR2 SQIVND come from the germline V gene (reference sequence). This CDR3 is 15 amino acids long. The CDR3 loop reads CASLKRDTSNYGYTF. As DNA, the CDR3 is TGTGCCAGTCTAAAACGGGACACCTCTAACTATGGCTACACCTTC.

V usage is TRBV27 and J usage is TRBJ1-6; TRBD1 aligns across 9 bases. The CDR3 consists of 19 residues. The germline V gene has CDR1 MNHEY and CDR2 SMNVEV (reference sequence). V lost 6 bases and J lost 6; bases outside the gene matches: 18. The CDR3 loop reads CASRYANNAQGAANSPLHF. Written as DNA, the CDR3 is TGTGCCAGCAGATATGCCAATAACGCACAGGGGGCGGCTAATTCACCCCTCCACTTT.

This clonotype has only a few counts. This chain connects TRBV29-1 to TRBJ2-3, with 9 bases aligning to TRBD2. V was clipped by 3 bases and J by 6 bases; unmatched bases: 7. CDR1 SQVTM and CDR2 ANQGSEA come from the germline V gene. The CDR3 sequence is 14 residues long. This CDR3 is CSVEASGNVDTQYF. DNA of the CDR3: TGCAGCGTTGAGGCTAGCGGGAACGTCGATACGCAGTATTTT.

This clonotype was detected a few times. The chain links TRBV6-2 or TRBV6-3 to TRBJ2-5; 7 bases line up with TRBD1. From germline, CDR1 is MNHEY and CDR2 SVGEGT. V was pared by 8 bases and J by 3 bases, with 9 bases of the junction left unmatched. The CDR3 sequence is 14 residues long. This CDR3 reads CASGRDSVKETQYF. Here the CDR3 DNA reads TGTGCCAGCGGCCGGGACAGCGTAAAAGAGACCCAGTACTTC.

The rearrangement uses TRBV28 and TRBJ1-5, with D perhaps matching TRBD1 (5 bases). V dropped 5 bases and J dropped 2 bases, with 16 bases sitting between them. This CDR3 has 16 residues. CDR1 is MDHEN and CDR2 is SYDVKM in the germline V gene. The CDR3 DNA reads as TGTGCCAGCAGTATATCAGGGAAGGGTGGCAATCAGCCCCAGCATTTT. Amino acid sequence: CASSISGKGGNQPQHF.

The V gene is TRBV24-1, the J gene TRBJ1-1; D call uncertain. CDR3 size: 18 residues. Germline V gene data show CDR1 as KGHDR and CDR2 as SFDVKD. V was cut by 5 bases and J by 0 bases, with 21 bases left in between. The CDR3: CATSAWRDPEPMNTEAFF. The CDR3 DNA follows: TGTGCCACCAGTGCCTGGAGAGACCCCGAACCAATGAACACTGAAGCTTTCTTT.